The source of this T cell receptor beta chain is a study of T cell changes during pregnancy in multiple sclerosis. The CDR3 is 15 residues long. Germline-derived CDR1 and CDR2 are GTSNPN and SVGIG (reference sequence). Trimming left V 0 bases short and J 7 bases short, with 16 bases between. TCRdb's table, derived via immunoSEQ multiplex PCR, lists solely in-frame clones and lacks some. This table has tens of thousands of clones, about 93% appearing once. The V call is TRBV30, the J call TRBJ1-5; D perhaps matches TRBD1 (6 bases). Sequenced material: CD4+ T cells from peripheral blood mononuclear cells, taken in the second trimester of pregnancy. This receptor was taken from a female donor with multiple sclerosis, enrolled in a pregnancy study. The CDR3 nucleotides read TGTGCCTGGAGTGTAATGGCACAGGGAGACCAGCCCCAGCATTTT. Encoded protein: CAWSVMAQGDQPQHF.